The TCR beta chain described here comes from a study of neurological immune-mediated disorders. From 15-18 subjects, over 200 million TCR-beta sequences were obtained in each sequencing run. MiXCR was run by TCRdb on the 5' RACE reads, yielding one entry per CDR3 protein. Among fewer than 80,000 distinct CDR3 sequences listed, more than 4% were seen once. V was clipped by 1 base and J by 6 bases, with 6 bases between them. The CDR3 runs 12 residues. Germline CDR1 reads LGHDT; CDR2 reads YNNKEL (reference sequence). This clonotype was seen at least ten times. Antigen specificity is unknown. Study-level points and caveats: The greatest TCR clonal expansion occurred in HTLV-1-associated myelopathy and the least in multiple sclerosis, which fell below healthy controls.

The chain is built from TRBV3-1 and TRBJ1-1; a weak D match, TRBD1 (6 bases). The sequenced material came from PBMCs. The clonotype comes from a woman aged 50 to 65 with multiple sclerosis. The CDR3 coding sequence is TGTGCCAGCAGCCAAGCAGGGGCTGAAGCTTTCTTT. It specifies CASSQAGAEAFF.